These 3 T cell receptor beta chains were sequenced from one sample in a study of blood T cell repertoires in COVID-19. Sequencing used immunoSEQ multiplex PCR; TCRdb keeps in-frame clones, though not all of them. The sample yields around 77,000 clones, around 76% seen once. The material sequenced was peripheral blood. These receptor sequences come from a woman aged 80 or over with active or convalescent COVID-19.

The chain couples TRBV5-4 to TRBJ2-2; no clear D gene. The CDR3 runs 15 residues. Germline CDR1 reads SGHNT; CDR2 reads YYREEE (reference sequence). V shed 3 bases and J shed 2 bases, with 11 bases lying between them. CDR3 nucleotide sequence: TGTGCCAGCAGCTCCCGGCGGAGAAACACCGGGGAGCTGTTTTTT. It translates to CASSSRRRNTGELFF.

The genes are TRBV27 and TRBJ2-2, with TRBD1 matching 11 bases. Losses at the gene ends were 2 bases for V and 5 bases for J; bases not matched to a gene: 1. Germline loops: CDR1 MNHEY, CDR2 SMNVEV (reference sequence). The length of the CDR3 is 15 residues. The CDR3 DNA sequence: TGTGCCAGCAGTTTAGGGACAGGGGGAACCGGGGAGCTGTTTTTT. Its translation: CASSLGTGGTGELFF.

The genes are TRBV2 and TRBJ2-2; 8 nucleotides line up with TRBD2. Per the germline V gene, CDR1 is SNHLY and CDR2 is FYNNEI. The J segment lost 7 bases and the V segment lost 4 bases, leaving 8 bases of the junction unmatched. This CDR3 has 15 amino acids. The CDR3, as DNA: TGTGCCAGCAGTGCGGGGGGGCGGAGCGGCGGGGAGCTGTTTTTT. Translation gives CASSAGGRSGGELFF.